This T cell receptor beta chain is drawn from a study of CD8 T cells in ankylosing spondylitis. This clonotype was counted a few times. Its antigen is as yet unknown. Molecular-barcoded quantitative 5'-RACE produced these TCR beta libraries. TCRdb re-called the 5' RACE reads through MiXCR, storing one row per CDR3 protein. This table has 200,000 to 250,000 distinct CDR3 sequences, about 16% appearing once. The CDR3 totals 12 residues. CDR1 is SGHDN and CDR2 is FVKESK in the germline V gene. V was cut by 4 bases and J by 5 bases, with 7 bases left in between. Findings of the study overall: Characteristic, it appeared, of ankylosing spondylitis blood was a TCR beta motif of roughly eight highly homologous variants. There was reportedly significant enrichment of clones that were disease-linked in matched ankylosing spondylitis synovial fluid.

The specimen was blood, either unsorted or a sorted T cell fraction (not recorded which). The rearrangement uses TRBV14 and TRBJ2-3; D ambiguous. This receptor was obtained from a male donor with ankylosing spondylitis. CDR3 residues: CASSRTGDTQYF. CDR3 bases: TGTGCCAGCAGCCGGACGGGAGATACGCAGTATTTT.